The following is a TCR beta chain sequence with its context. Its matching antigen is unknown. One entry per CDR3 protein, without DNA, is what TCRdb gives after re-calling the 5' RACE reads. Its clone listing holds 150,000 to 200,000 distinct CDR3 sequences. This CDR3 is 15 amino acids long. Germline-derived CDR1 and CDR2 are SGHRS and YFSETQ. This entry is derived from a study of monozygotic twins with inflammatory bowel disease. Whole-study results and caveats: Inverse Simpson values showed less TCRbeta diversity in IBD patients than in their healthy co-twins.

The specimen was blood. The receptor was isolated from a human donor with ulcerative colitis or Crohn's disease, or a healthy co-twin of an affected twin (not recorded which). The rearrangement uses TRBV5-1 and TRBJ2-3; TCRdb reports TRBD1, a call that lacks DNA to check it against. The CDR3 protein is CASSSMAGAWDTQYF.